The 10 T cell receptor beta chains presented below share a single source sample, sequenced in a study of control samples from healthy donors and cancer patients. The method was immunoSEQ multiplex PCR; TCRdb's version includes in-frame clones alone and lacks a portion of them. The table has just over 90,000 clones, about 86% seen once. The sequenced material came from blood. The receptors here all came from a woman aged 45-65 years in good health.

The chain uses TRBV9 and TRBJ2-3, with D unclear. CDR3 length equals 12 residues. Per germline, CDR1 SGDLS and CDR2 YYNGEE. V gave up 3 bases and J gave up 4 bases, with 6 bases separating them. CDR3 nucleotide sequence: TGTGCCAGCAGCGACTACTCAGATACGCAGTATTTT. Its translation is CASSDYSDTQYF.

This chain joins TRBV10-3 and TRBJ2-6, with a possible D match to TRBD2 (6 bases). CDR1 is ENHRY, CDR2 SYGVKD, per germline. V lost 0 bases and J lost 0, with 12 bases in between. The CDR3 runs to 18 residues. The CDR3 is CAISESYGGVSGANVLTF. CDR3 bases: TGTGCCATCAGTGAGTCGTACGGGGGAGTCTCTGGGGCCAACGTCCTGACTTTC.

This chain connects TRBV5-1 to TRBJ2-3; D ambiguous. The germline V gene encodes CDR1 SGHRS and CDR2 YFSETQ. The CDR3 is 14 amino acids. V was cut by 4 bases and J by 6 bases, with 15 bases left in between. CDR3: CASSMTGTTDTQYF. The CDR3 coding sequence is TGCGCCAGCAGCATGACCGGAACAACTGATACGCAGTATTTT.

This clone occurred once. This chain joins TRBV6-5 and TRBJ1-3; D possibly corresponds to TRBD1 (5 bases). The V and J ends lost 7 bases and 0 bases respectively, with 10 bases between them. This CDR3 spans 14 amino acids. CDR1 is MNHEY and CDR2 is SVGAGI in the germline V gene. The CDR3 protein is CASISGFSGNTIYF. The CDR3, as DNA: TGTGCCAGCATCTCAGGGTTCTCTGGAAACACCATATATTTT.

The rearrangement joins TRBV9 to TRBJ2-1; D gene uncertain. The CDR3 is 13 residues long. Germline CDR1 and CDR2: SGDLS and YYNGEE. V was clipped by 0 bases and J by 9 bases, with 10 bases between them. Written as DNA, the CDR3 is TGTGCCAGCAGCGTAGTTCGGGCCGGTGAGCAGTTCTTC. It is translated as CASSVVRAGEQFF. Full variable domain (missing parts from reference TRBV9 and TRBJ2-1): DSGVTQTPKHLITATGQRVTLRCSPRSGDLSVYWYQQSLDQGLQFLIQYYNGEERAKGNILERFSAQQFPDLHSELNLSSLELGDSALYFCASSVVRAGEQFFGPGTRLTVL.

The chain links TRBV6-5 to TRBJ2-3, with D unclear. Per germline, CDR1 MNHEY and CDR2 SVGAGI. Trimming stripped 7 bases from V and 0 bases from J, with 8 bases between. The CDR3 is 13 amino acids. CDR3 bases: TGTGCCAGCACCTATGACAGCACAGATACGCAGTATTTT. It translates to CASTYDSTDTQYF.

J is TRBJ1-1 and V is TRBV6-6; D is uncertain. Germline V gene lookup returns CDR1 MNHNY and CDR2 SVGAGI (reference sequence). The CDR3 has 15 amino acids. Trimming pared 4 bases from V and 1 base from J, leaving 13 bases between. CDR3 sequence (DNA): TGTGCCAGCAGTTTCCCGGTAAGACGGAACACTGAAGCTTTCTTT. Its protein is CASSFPVRRNTEAFF.

The chain couples TRBV7-2 to TRBJ2-5, with 11 bases that match TRBD2. The CDR3 covers 14 residues. The J segment lost 3 bases and the V segment lost 5 bases, leaving 2 bases of the junction unmatched. CDR1 is SGHTA and CDR2 is FQGNSA in the germline V gene. The CDR3 reads CASSEGLAEETQYF. The CDR3 DNA reads TGTGCCAGCAGCGAGGGACTAGCGGAAGAGACCCAGTACTTC.

This clone was recorded only once. This chain uses TRBV19 with TRBJ1-5, with a tentative D call TRBD1 (5 bases). The CDR3 consists of 16 residues. The germline gives CDR1 LNHDA, CDR2 SQIVND (reference sequence). V lost 6 bases to trimming and J lost 4 bases, with 19 bases between them. The CDR3 bases are TGTGCCAGTAGGGTGGGGCAGGGACGGGCTAATCAGCCCCAGCATTTT. Its translation: CASRVGQGRANQPQHF.

The rearrangement uses TRBV3-1 (or the pseudogene TRBV3-2) and TRBJ1-2; D is uncertain. V lost 4 bases and J 10 bases, leaving 13 bases between the germline ends. The CDR3 is 12 residues long. The germline gives CDR1 LGHDT, CDR2 YNNKEL (reference sequence). The CDR3 protein is CASSRDTGSYTF. The CDR3 region has the DNA TGTGCCAGCAGCCGGGATACTGGATCCTACACCTTC.